This T cell receptor (beta chain) was captured in a study of T-cell reconstitution after alpha-beta-depleted transplantation in children (dated by TCRdb to about 2016). About the full investigation: Using TCR repertoire profiling, the study quantitatively followed how T-cell immune reconstitution unfolded in children after TCRalphabeta/CD19-depleted allogeneic hematopoietic cell transplantation.

What the work shows at the level of the full study, not this receptor alone: About two months after transplant, the apparently early recovery of alphabetaT-cell counts reportedly depended on just several hundred clones that had expanded rapidly and came from non-depleted graft cells. Over subsequent months, a decline in hyperexpanded clone frequencies was noted, and after one year, T-cell counts and TCRbeta diversity were mostly ascribed to newly produced T cells. The high TCRbeta diversity at day 60 in some patients was ascribed to recipient T cells and intrathymic progenitors that had survived conditioning.

The sample's treatment or condition label, in plain terms: allogeneic hematopoietic cell transplantation with graft depleted of TCRalphabeta T cells and CD19 B cells. TCRalphabeta/CD19-depleted allogeneic hematopoietic cell grafts were given to the transplant recipients, all of whom were children. The library was prepared using PCR. Instrument used: Illumina HiSeq 2500. TCR library preparation used molecular barcoding, with unique molecular identifiers applied to normalize quantification of the TCRbeta repertoire. Using fastp trimming at Q25 and MiXCR clonotype assembly, TCRdb reanalyzed the public sequencing data and kept in-frame beta chains. CDR3 protein duplicates are merged, each entry listing the most common genes and DNA. This sample gives a few hundred thousand distinct CDR3 sequences in total; roughly a quarter of them show up just once. The ten largest account for around 4.8% of the sample.

The CDR3 sequence holds 13 residues, the cysteine and phenylalanine included. The CDR3 DNA has 39 bases and is translated from base 1. CDR1 and CDR2 are read off the germline V gene as SQVTM and ANQGSEA. This clonotype was observed at least ten times. Its antigen target is currently unknown. Nothing much larger sits one base from this clone, and base qualities are not available. The sequence joins TRBV29-1 to TRBJ2-3, with the D gene not clear enough to name. The specimen comprised PBMCs, mostly from graft donor cells, sampled 360 days after TCRalphabeta/CD19-depleted stem cell transplant. The TCR sequence derives from a female patient between 2 and 15 years old who had a stem cell transplant for congenital amegakaryocytic thrombocytopenia, so the T cells may come from the graft donor. This receptor has the CDR3 CTIGSGNGDTQYF. The DNA is TGCACCATAGGGTCGGGCAATGGAGATACGCAGTATTTT.